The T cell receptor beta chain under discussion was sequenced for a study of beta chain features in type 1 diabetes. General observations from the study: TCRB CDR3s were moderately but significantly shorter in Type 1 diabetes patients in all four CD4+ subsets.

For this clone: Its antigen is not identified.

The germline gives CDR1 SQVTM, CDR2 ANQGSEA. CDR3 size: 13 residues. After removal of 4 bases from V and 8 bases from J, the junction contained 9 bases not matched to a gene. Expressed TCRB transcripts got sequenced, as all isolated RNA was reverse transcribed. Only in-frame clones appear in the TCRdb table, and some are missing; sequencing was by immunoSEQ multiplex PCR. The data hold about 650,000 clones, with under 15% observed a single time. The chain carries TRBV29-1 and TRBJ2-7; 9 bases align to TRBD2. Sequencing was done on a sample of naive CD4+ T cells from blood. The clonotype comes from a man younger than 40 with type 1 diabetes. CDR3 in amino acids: CSVGTAGGRKQYF. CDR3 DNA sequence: TGCAGCGTTGGGACAGCGGGGGGAAGAAAGCAGTACTTC.